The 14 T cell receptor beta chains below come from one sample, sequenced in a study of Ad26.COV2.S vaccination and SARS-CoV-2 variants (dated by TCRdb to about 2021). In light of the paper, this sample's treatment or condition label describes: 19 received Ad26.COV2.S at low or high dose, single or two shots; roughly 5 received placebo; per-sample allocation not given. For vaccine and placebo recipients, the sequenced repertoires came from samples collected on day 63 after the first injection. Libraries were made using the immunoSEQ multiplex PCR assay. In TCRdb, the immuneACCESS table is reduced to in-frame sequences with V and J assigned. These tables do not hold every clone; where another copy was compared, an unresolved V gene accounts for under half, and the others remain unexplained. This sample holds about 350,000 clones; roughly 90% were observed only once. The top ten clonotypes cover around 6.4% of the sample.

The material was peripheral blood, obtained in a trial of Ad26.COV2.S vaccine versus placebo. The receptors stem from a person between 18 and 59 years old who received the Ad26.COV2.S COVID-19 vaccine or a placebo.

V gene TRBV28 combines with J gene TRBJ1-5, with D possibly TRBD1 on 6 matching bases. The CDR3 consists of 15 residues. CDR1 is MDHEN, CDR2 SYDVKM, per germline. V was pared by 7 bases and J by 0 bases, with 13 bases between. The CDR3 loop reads CASIGQSYSNQPQHF. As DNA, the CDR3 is TGTGCCAGCATCGGACAGAGCTATAGCAATCAGCCCCAGCATTTT.

The CDR3 spells CASSQESVWGRLDYGYTF. The CDR3 DNA follows: TGTGCCAGCAGCCAAGAATCCGTCTGGGGTAGATTAGACTATGGCTACACCTTC. The rearrangement uses TRBV14 and TRBJ1-2; D unresolved. This CDR3 has 18 amino acids. From germline, CDR1 is SGHDN and CDR2 FVKESK. Trimming took 0 bases from V and 3 from J, leaving 20 bases between them. Combining the CDR3 with reference TRBV14 and TRBJ1-2 gives the whole variable domain EAGVTQFPSHSVIEKGQTVTLRCDPISGHDNLYWYRRVMGKEIKFLLHFVKESKQDESGMPNNRFLAERTGGTYSTLKVQPAELEDSGVYFCASSQESVWGRLDYGYTFGSGTRLTVV.

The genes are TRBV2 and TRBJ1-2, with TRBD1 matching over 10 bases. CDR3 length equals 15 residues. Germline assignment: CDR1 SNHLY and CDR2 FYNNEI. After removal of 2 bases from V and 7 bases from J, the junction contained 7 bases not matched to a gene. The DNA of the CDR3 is TGTGCCAGCAGTGAAATCGACAGGGGGCCGAGTGGCTACACCTTC. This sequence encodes CASSEIDRGPSGYTF.

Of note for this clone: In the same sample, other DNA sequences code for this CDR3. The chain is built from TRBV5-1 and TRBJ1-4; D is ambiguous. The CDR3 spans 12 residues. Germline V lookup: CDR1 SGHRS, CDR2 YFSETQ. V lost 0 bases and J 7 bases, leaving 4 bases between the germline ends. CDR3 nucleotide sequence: TGCGCCAGCAGCTTGGGAGGTGAAAAACTGTTTTTT. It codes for CASSLGGEKLFF.

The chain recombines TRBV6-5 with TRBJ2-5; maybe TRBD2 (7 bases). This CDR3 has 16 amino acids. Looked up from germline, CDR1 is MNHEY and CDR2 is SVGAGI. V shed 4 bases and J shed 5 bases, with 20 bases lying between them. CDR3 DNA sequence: TGTGCCAGCAGTTCCCGCCGATGGGGGGGGCGTGAGACCCAGTACTTC. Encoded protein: CASSSRRWGGRETQYF.

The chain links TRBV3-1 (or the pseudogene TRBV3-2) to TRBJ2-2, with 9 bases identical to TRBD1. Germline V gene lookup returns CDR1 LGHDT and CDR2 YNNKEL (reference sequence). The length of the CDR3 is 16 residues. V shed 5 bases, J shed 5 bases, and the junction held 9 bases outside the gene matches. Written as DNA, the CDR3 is TGTGCCAGCAGCTTAATGACAGGGGGTTTGACCGGGGAGCTGTTTTTT. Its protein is CASSLMTGGLTGELFF.

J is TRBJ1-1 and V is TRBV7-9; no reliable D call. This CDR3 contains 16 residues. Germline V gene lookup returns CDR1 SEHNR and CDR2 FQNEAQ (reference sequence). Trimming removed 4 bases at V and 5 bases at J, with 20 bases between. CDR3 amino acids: CASSYEEPRGWTEAFF. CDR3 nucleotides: TGTGCCAGCAGCTACGAGGAACCGCGCGGATGGACTGAAGCTTTCTTT. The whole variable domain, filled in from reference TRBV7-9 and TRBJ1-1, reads DTGVSQNPRHKITKRGQNVTFRCDPISEHNRLYWYRQTLGQGPEFLTYFQNEAQLEKSRLLSDRFSAERPKGSFSTLEIQRTEQGDSAMYLCASSYEEPRGWTEAFFGQGTRLTVV.

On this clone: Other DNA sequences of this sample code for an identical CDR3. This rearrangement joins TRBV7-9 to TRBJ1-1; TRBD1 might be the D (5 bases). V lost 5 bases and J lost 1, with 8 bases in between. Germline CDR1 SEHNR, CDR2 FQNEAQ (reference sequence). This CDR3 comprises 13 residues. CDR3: CASSRTGNTEAFF. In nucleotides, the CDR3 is TGTGCCAGCAGCCGAACAGGGAACACTGAAGCTTTCTTT.

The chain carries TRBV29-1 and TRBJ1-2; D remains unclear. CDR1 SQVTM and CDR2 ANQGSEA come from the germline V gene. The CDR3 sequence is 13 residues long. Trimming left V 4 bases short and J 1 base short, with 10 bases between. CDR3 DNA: TGCAGCGTTGGAAACACAATTAACTATGGCTACACCTTC. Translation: CSVGNTINYGYTF.

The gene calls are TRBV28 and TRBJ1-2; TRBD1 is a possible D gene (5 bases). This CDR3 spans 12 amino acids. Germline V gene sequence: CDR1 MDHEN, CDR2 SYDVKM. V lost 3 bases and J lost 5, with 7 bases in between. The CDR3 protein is CASSLGLYGYTF. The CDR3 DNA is TGTGCCAGCAGTTTGGGACTGTATGGCTACACCTTC.

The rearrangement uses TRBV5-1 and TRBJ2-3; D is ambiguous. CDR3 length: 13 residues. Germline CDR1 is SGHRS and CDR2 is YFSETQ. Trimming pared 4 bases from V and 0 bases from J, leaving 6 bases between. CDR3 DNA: TGCGCCAGCAGCCATTCTAGCACAGATACGCAGTATTTT. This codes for CASSHSSTDTQYF.

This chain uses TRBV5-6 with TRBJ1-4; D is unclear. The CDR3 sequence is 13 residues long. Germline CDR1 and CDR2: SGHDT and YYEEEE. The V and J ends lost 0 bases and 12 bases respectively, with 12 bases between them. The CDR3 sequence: CASSLGLAVELFF. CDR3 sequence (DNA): TGTGCCAGCAGCTTGGGACTGGCTGTAGAACTGTTTTTT.

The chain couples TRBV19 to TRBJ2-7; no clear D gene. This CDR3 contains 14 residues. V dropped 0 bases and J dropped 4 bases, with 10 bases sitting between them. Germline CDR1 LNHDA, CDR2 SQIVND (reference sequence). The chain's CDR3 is CASSIDLGLYEQYF. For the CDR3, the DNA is TGTGCCAGTAGTATAGACTTGGGGTTGTACGAGCAGTACTTC.

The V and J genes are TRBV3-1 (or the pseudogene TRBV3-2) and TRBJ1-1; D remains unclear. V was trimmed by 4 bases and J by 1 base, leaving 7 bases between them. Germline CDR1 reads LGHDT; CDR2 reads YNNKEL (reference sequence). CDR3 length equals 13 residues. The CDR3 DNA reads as TGTGCCAGCAGCCGGATAGAGAACACTGAAGCTTTCTTT. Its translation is CASSRIENTEAFF.